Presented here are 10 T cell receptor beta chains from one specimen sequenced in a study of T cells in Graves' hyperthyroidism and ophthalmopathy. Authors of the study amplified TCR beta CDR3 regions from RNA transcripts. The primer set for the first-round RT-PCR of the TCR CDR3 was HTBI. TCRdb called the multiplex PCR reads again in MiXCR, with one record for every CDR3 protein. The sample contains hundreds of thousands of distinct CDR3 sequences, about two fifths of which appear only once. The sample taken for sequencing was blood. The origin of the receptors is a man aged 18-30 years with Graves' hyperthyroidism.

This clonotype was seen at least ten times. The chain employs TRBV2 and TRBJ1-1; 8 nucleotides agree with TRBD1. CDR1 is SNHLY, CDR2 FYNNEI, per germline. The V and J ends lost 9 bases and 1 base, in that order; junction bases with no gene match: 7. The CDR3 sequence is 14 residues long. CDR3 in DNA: TGTGCCAGTGAGCCGGGACAGGCGAACACTGAAGCTTTCTTT. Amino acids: CASEPGQANTEAFF.

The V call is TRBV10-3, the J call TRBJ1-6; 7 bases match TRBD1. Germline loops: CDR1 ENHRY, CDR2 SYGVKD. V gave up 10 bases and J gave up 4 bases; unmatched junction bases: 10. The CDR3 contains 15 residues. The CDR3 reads CASSEGTAYNSPLHF. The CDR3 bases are TGTGCCAGCAGCGAGGGGACAGCTTATAATTCACCCCTCCACTTT.

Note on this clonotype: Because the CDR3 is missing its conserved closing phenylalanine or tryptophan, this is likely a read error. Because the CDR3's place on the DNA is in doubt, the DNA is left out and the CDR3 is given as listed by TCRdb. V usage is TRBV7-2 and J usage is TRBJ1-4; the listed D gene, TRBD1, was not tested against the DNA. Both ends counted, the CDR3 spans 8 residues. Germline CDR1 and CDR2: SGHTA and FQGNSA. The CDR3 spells CASSADRV.

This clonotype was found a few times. The CDR3 DNA reads as TGCAGCGTTAGACCCGGAGACCCACACAACACCGGGGAGCTGTTTTTT. This sequence encodes CSVRPGDPHNTGELFF. J is TRBJ2-2 and V is TRBV29-1; D gene ambiguous. The ends were cut back, 5 bases at V and 2 bases at J, with 18 bases in the middle. Germline V gene lookup returns CDR1 SQVTM and CDR2 ANQGSEA. This CDR3 region has 16 residues.

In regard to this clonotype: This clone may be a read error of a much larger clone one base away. Here the CDR3 reads CASSVGGRDEELFF. The CDR3 bases are TGTGCCAGCAGCGTAGGAGGGAGAGACGAAGAACTGTTTTTT. The chain uses TRBV9 and TRBJ1-4; D gene uncertain. The CDR3 sequence is 14 residues long. Germline values: CDR1 SGDLS, CDR2 YYNGEE. V lost 0 bases and J lost 12, with 15 bases in between.

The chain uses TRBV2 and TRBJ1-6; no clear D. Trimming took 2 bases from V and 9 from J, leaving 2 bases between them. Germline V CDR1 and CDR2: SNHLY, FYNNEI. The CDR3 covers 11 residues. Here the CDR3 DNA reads TGTGCCAGCAGTGAAACTTCACCCCTCCACTTT. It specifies CASSETSPLHF.

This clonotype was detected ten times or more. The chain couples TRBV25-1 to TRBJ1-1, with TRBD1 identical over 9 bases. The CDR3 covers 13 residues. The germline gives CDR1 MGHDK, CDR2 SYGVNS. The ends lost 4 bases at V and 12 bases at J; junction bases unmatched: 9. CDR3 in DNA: TGTGCCAGCAGTGTCCCGGGACAGGGCCGTTCTTTCTTT. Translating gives CASSVPGQGRSFF.

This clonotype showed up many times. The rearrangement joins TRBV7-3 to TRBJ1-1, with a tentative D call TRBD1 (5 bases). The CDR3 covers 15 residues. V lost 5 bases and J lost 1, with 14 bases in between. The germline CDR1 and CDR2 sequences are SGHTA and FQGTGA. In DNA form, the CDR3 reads TGTGCCAGCAGCCCTCGGGGGGGAGCGAACACTGAAGCTTTCTTT. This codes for CASSPRGGANTEAFF.

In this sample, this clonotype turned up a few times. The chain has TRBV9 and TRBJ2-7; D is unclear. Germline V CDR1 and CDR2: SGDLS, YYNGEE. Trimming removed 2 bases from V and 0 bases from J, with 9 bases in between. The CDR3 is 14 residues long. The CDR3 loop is CASSVTTDSYEQYF. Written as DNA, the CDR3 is TGTGCCAGCAGCGTGACGACTGACTCCTACGAGCAGTACTTC.

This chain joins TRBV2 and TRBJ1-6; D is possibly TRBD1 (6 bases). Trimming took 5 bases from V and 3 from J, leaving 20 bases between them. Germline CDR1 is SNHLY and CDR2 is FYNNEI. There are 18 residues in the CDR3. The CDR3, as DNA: TGTGCCAGCAGTACGATACCCCTGGCAGGGGACTATAATTCACCCCTCCACTTT. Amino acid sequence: CASSTIPLAGDYNSPLHF.